These 25 T cell receptor beta chains came from one sample sequenced in a study of shared clonotypes between healthy human individuals. Repertoires were generated with immunoSEQ multiplex PCR, while TCRdb's copy carries only in-frame clones and drops some. The sample consists of more than 2 million clones, roughly 94% of them appearing once. Sequencing was carried out using naive CD4+ T cells sorted from blood. Specified subset: CD45RA+ positively selected. The origin of the receptors is a man aged 18 to 30 in good health.

The chain uses TRBV4-2 and TRBJ2-7, with D hard to call. The CDR3 covers 17 residues. The V end lost 0 bases, the J end lost 1 base, and 16 bases lay between the germline ends. The germline V gene encodes CDR1 LGHNA and CDR2 YNFKEQ. The DNA for the CDR3 is TGTGCCAGCAGCCAAGACCCGAACCAAGCGCAGTCCTACGAGCAGTACTTC. Translation gives CASSQDPNQAQSYEQYF.

This clone was counted only a few times. Here the CDR3 DNA reads TGTGCCAGCAGCTTAGGGGACAGGGATTGGAATGAGCAGTTCTTC. The encoded protein is CASSLGDRDWNEQFF. V and J are TRBV7-9 and TRBJ2-1, with 9 bases matching TRBD1. The CDR3 spans 15 residues. The ends lost 1 base at V and 7 bases at J; junction bases unmatched: 5. Germline V gives CDR1 SEHNR, CDR2 FQNEAQ (reference sequence).

The genes are TRBV27 and TRBJ2-7; D possibly corresponds to TRBD2 (6 bases). Germline V gives CDR1 MNHEY, CDR2 SMNVEV (reference sequence). This CDR3 has 15 residues. Trimming shortened V by 6 bases and J by 3 bases, and 18 bases separated the two germline ends. In DNA form, the CDR3 reads TGTGCCAGCAGGAACAATTGGGGGGACTTCTACGAGCAGTACTTC. This codes for CASRNNWGDFYEQYF.

The V call is TRBV28, the J call TRBJ1-4, with TRBD1 matching 10 bases. The CDR3 is 15 amino acids. Germline V lookup: CDR1 MDHEN, CDR2 SYDVKM. J lost 7 bases, V lost 11 bases, and 13 bases had no gene match. CDR3 amino acids: CASVPGQGFGEKLFF. The CDR3 nucleotides are TGTGCCTCTGTCCCGGGACAGGGGTTCGGTGAAAAACTGTTTTTT.

V and J are TRBV6-1 and TRBJ2-3; D possibly corresponds to TRBD1 (6 bases). Germline lookup yields CDR1 MNHNS and CDR2 SASEGT. The CDR3 is made up of 12 amino acids. V lost 8 bases and J 6 bases, leaving 12 bases between the germline ends. This CDR3 reads CASGIRGDTQYF. CDR3 nucleotides: TGTGCCAGCGGAATCAGGGGTGATACGCAGTATTTT.

The rearrangement links TRBV10-3 to TRBJ1-1; TRBD1 matches 7 bases. In germline, CDR1 is ENHRY, CDR2 SYGVKD. The CDR3 totals 15 residues. V dropped 6 bases and J dropped 1; count of bases not matched to a gene: 8. In DNA form, the CDR3 reads TGTGCCATCAGAGAAACAGGGGCACCGAACACTGAAGCTTTCTTT. Protein product: CAIRETGAPNTEAFF.

This sequence joins TRBV10-3 and TRBJ1-2; 7 bases agree with TRBD1. The germline V gene encodes CDR1 ENHRY and CDR2 SYGVKD. The CDR3 loop spans 14 amino acids. The V segment lost 7 bases and the J segment 0 bases; nucleotides outside the gene matches: 5. The CDR3 region has the DNA TGTGCCATCACCCGGGACAGCCCTAACTATGGCTACACCTTC. It specifies CAITRDSPNYGYTF.

The gene calls are TRBV7-8 and TRBJ1-6; D perhaps matches TRBD1 (5 bases). V lost 0 bases and J lost 10, with 19 bases in between. Germline V gene lookup returns CDR1 SGHVS and CDR2 FQNEAQ. This CDR3 has 17 residues. The CDR3 DNA follows: TGTGCCAGCAGCTTAGCGATCCATGTATTCGGGGGGTCACCCCTCCACTTT. Its protein product is CASSLAIHVFGGSPLHF.

The CDR3 here is CAVRDSGGLRAEAFF. In DNA, the CDR3 is TGTGCCGTTAGGGATAGCGGTGGGTTGAGGGCTGAAGCTTTCTTT. The rearrangement joins TRBV7-9 to TRBJ1-1; D is unresolved. The CDR3 extends over 15 amino acids. Deletions cut 11 bases from V and 6 bases from J, with 25 bases between. Looked up from germline, CDR1 is SEHNR and CDR2 is FQNEAQ (reference sequence).

The rearrangement links TRBV5-1 to TRBJ2-3; 8 nucleotides line up with TRBD1. This CDR3 contains 16 residues. J gave up 7 bases and V 2 bases, and 12 bases lay outside the gene matches. Per the germline V gene, CDR1 is SGHRS and CDR2 is YFSETQ. Here the CDR3 reads CASSFGQGSLSNTQYF. CDR3 in DNA: TGCGCCAGCAGCTTTGGACAGGGTTCTCTTTCAAATACGCAGTATTTT.

The chain joins TRBV5-1 to TRBJ2-3; 9 bases line up with TRBD1. Germline V gene data show CDR1 as SGHRS and CDR2 as YFSETQ. The CDR3 totals 14 residues. J gave up 4 bases and V 4 bases, and 4 bases lay outside the gene matches. The CDR3 loop is CASSQGQGSDTQYF. CDR3 coding DNA: TGCGCCAGCAGCCAGGGACAGGGTTCAGATACGCAGTATTTT.

The chain combines TRBV7-2 with TRBJ2-3, with D perhaps TRBD2 (5 bases). This CDR3 has 13 residues. Germline CDR1 reads SGHTA; CDR2 reads FQGNSA. Trimming cost V 5 bases and J 3 bases, with 9 bases left between them. The CDR3 DNA sequence: TGTGCCAGCAGCCACTTAGCGACAGATACGCAGTATTTT. Amino acids: CASSHLATDTQYF.

The rearrangement uses TRBV7-2 and TRBJ2-7; the match to TRBD2 covers 7 bases. The V gene end was trimmed by 5 bases and the J gene end by 2 bases; junction bases not matched to a gene: 9. CDR3 length: 15 amino acids. Germline values: CDR1 SGHTA, CDR2 FQGNSA. CDR3 amino acids: CASSPFVGGAYEQYF. DNA for the CDR3: TGTGCCAGCAGCCCCTTCGTGGGGGGGGCCTACGAGCAGTACTTC.

The rearrangement joins TRBV10-3 to TRBJ1-3, with 9 bases fitting TRBD1. The CDR3 is 19 amino acids. Germline V CDR1 and CDR2: ENHRY, SYGVKD. V was pared by 3 bases and J by 1 base, with 13 bases of the junction left unmatched. CDR3 in DNA: TGTGCCATCAGTGATGCACAGGGGGCCCTTATTAATTCTGGAAACACCATATATTTT. Protein sequence: CAISDAQGALINSGNTIYF.

Comments on this clone: The same CDR3 arises from other DNA sequences in this sample as well. This chain links TRBV7-2 with TRBJ1-1; D is unclear. Between the trimmed V and J ends, which lost 0 bases and 3 bases, there was a span of 5 bases. Germline CDR1 and CDR2: SGHTA and FQGNSA. The CDR3 consists of 13 residues. For the CDR3, the DNA is TGTGCCAGCAGCTTAGCCAGCTACACTGAAGCTTTCTTT. Amino acid sequence: CASSLASYTEAFF.

V is TRBV5-6 and J is TRBJ1-5; D remains ambiguous. CDR1 and CDR2 (germline): SGHDT, YYEEEE. This CDR3 comprises 15 residues. V dropped 1 base and J dropped 0 bases, with 8 bases sitting between them. CDR3 residues: CASSLFPYSNQPQHF. CDR3 DNA sequence: TGTGCCAGCAGCTTGTTTCCATATAGCAATCAGCCCCAGCATTTT.

This chain connects TRBV5-1 to TRBJ1-1; D possibly corresponds to TRBD1 (5 bases). The V gene's germline CDR1 is SGHRS and CDR2 YFSETQ. The CDR3 is made up of 12 amino acids. Between the trimmed V and J ends, which lost 2 bases and 7 bases, there was a span of 9 bases. The CDR3 DNA sequence: TGCGCCAGCAGCTTTTCAGGGATTGAAGCTTTCTTT. Its translation is CASSFSGIEAFF.

This chain uses TRBV30 with TRBJ2-1; a weak D match, TRBD2 (7 bases). This CDR3 contains 17 residues. The V gene lost 0 bases and the J gene lost 4 bases, with 19 bases spanning the gap. Per the germline V gene, CDR1 is GTSNPN and CDR2 is SVGIG (reference sequence). The CDR3 sequence is CAWSVLGGGFEYNEQFF. In nucleotides, the CDR3 is TGTGCCTGGAGTGTACTGGGGGGGGGCTTCGAGTACAATGAGCAGTTCTTC.

The chain links TRBV18 to TRBJ2-7, with 9 positions matching TRBD1. V dropped 6 bases and J dropped 6; count of bases not matched to a gene: 12. CDR1 is KGHSH, CDR2 LQKENI, per germline. The CDR3 length is 15 residues. The chain's CDR3 is CASSQTRGTGSEQYF. As DNA, the CDR3 is TGTGCCAGCTCTCAAACGAGGGGGACAGGGAGCGAGCAGTACTTC.

The chain links TRBV28 to TRBJ1-6, with D maybe TRBD1 (5 bases). The CDR3 contains 17 residues. Germline values: CDR1 MDHEN, CDR2 SYDVKM. With 4 bases removed from V and 7 bases from J, the gap between germline ends came to 20 bases. CDR3 DNA: TGTGCCAGCAGTTCCCCGGGGCAAATAATTACCAATTCACCCCTCCACTTT. Translated: CASSSPGQIITNSPLHF.

The sample holds one count of this clone. V and J are TRBV10-3 and TRBJ2-5, with a tentative D call TRBD2 (6 bases). CDR1 and CDR2 from the germline V gene are ENHRY and SYGVKD. V was cut by 4 bases and J by 2 bases, with 14 bases left in between. This CDR3 is built from 15 residues. The DNA for the CDR3 is TGTGCCATCAGTGGCTCATGGGGGGAACAAGAGACCCAGTACTTC. It specifies CAISGSWGEQETQYF.

V gene TRBV10-1 combines with J gene TRBJ2-1; 8 positions match TRBD2. With V trimmed by 7 bases and J by 10 bases, 9 bases remained unmatched. Germline values: CDR1 WNHNN, CDR2 SYGVQD (reference sequence). The CDR3 consists of 13 residues. The DNA for the CDR3 is TGCGCCAGCAAAGGGGGGACTAGAGGGGAGCAGTTCTTC. Translation: CASKGGTRGEQFF.

This chain joins TRBV5-8 and TRBJ1-4; the D gene is possibly TRBD1 (6 bases). Trimming took off 0 bases at V and 3 bases at J, with 12 bases between the two ends. CDR1 is SGHTS and CDR2 is YDEGEE in the germline V gene. This CDR3 spans 16 amino acids. CDR3 residues: CASSLGRGQANEKLFF. CDR3 DNA: TGTGCCAGCAGCTTGGGCAGGGGCCAGGCTAATGAAAAACTGTTTTTT.

On this clone: Different DNA sequences within this sample yield the same CDR3. The rearrangement links TRBV19 to TRBJ1-2; 9 bases line up with TRBD1. The V gene's germline CDR1 is LNHDA and CDR2 SQIVND (reference sequence). The V gene end was trimmed by 5 bases and the J gene end by 5 bases; junction bases not matched to a gene: 3. CDR3 length equals 13 residues. Written as DNA, the CDR3 is TGTGCCAGTAGTCCTGGGACAGGGTATGGCTACACCTTC. This gives the protein CASSPGTGYGYTF.

This chain connects TRBV6-1 to TRBJ1-5; D is unresolved. V was cut by 5 bases and J by 4 bases, with 15 bases left in between. Germline CDR1 is MNHNS and CDR2 is SASEGT. This CDR3 spans 15 amino acids. The CDR3 DNA follows: TGTGCCAGCAGTAAGGACGCACCATCGAATCAGCCCCAGCATTTT. Translating gives CASSKDAPSNQPQHF.